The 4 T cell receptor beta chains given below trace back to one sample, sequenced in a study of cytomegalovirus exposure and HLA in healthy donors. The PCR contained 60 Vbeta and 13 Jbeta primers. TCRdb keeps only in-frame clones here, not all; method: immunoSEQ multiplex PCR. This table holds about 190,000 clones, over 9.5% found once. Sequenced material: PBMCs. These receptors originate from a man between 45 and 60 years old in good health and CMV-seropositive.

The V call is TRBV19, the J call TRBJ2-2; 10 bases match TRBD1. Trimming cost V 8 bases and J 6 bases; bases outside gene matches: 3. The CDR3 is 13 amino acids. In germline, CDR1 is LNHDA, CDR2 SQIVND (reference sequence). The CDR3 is CASRDRGAGELFF. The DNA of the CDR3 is TGTGCCAGTCGGGACAGGGGCGCCGGGGAGCTGTTTTTT.

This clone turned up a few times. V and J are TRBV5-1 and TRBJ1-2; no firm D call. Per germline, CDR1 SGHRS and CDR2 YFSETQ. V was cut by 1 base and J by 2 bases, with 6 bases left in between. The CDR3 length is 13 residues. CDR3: CASSLLQNYGYTF. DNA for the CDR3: TGCGCCAGCAGCTTGTTACAGAACTATGGCTACACCTTC.

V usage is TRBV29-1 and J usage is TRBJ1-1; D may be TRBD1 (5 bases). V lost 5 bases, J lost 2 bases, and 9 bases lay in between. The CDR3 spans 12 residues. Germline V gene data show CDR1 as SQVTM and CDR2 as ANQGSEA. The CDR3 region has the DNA TGCAGCGTTTCAGACAGTAACACTGAAGCTTTCTTT. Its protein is CSVSDSNTEAFF.

CDR3: CAISPQGDGGYTF. In DNA, the CDR3 is TGTGCCATCAGTCCACAGGGGGATGGCGGCTACACCTTC. The gene calls are TRBV10-3 and TRBJ1-2, with 8 nucleotides matching TRBD1. The CDR3 has 13 residues. Germline loops: CDR1 ENHRY, CDR2 SYGVKD. J was trimmed by 8 bases and V by 5 bases; bases with no gene match: 7.